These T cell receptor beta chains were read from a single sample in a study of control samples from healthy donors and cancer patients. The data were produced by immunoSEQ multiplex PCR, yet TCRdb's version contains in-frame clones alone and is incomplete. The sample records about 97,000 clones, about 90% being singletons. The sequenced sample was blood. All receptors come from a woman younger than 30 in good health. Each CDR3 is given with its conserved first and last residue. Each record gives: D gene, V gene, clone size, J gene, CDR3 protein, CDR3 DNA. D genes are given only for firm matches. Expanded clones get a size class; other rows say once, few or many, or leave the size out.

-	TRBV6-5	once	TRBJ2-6	CASSLAVPGANVLTF	TGTGCCAGCAGTTTGGCGGTCCCTGGGGCCAACGTCCTGACTTTC
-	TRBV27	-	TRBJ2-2	CASRISGTGELFF	TGTGCCAGCAGAATTTCGGGGACCGGGGAGCTGTTTTTT
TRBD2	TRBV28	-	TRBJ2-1	CASSLISRLAGGSGQFF	TGTGCCAGCAGTTTGATTTCCCGATTAGCGGGGGGGTCAGGGCAGTTCTTC
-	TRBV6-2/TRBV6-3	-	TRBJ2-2	CASSYPAGELFF	TGTGCCAGCAGTTACCCCGCCGGGGAGCTGTTTTTT
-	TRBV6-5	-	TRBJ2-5	CASSPWTTESETQYF	TGTGCCAGCAGTCCCTGGACGACGGAGTCAGAGACCCAGTACTTC
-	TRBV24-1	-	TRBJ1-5	CATALGNQPQHF	TGTGCCACCGCCCTTGGCAATCAGCCCCAGCATTTT
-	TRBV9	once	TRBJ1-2	CASRRGGAHGYTF	TGTGCCAGCAGAAGAGGCGGGGCGCATGGCTACACCTTC
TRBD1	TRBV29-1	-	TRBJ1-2	CSVGQGPYGYTF	TGCAGCGTTGGACAGGGCCCTTATGGCTACACCTTC
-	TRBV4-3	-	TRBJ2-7	CASSQDRQLIYEQYF	TGCGCCAGCAGCCAAGATCGGCAGTTAATCTACGAGCAGTACTTC
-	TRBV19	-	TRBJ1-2	CASWDGAIYGYTF	TGTGCCAGTTGGGACGGGGCCATCTATGGCTACACCTTC
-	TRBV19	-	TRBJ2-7	CASSIASPYEQYF	TGTGCCAGTAGTATAGCCAGTCCCTACGAGCAGTACTTC
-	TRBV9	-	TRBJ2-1	CASSPRGADYPNEQFF	TGTGCCAGCAGCCCCCGCGGGGCAGATTACCCCAATGAGCAGTTCTTC
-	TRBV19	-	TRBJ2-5	CASPQGYGETQYF	TGTGCCAGCCCACAGGGATACGGGGAGACCCAGTACTTC
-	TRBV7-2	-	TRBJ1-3	CASSFTLAGEETIYF	TGTGCCAGCAGCTTCACCTTGGCAGGGGAAGAGACCATATATTTT
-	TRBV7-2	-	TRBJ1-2	CASSLAYRDSGAANYGYTF	TGTGCCAGCAGCTTAGCTTATCGGGATTCGGGGGCAGCTAACTATGGCTACACCTTC
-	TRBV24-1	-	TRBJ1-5	CATSVSGDSNQPQHF	TGTGCCACCAGTGTTTCGGGAGATAGCAATCAGCCCCAGCATTTT
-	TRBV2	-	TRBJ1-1	CASRTGPMNTEAFF	TGTGCCAGCAGGACCGGACCCATGAACACTGAAGCTTTCTTT
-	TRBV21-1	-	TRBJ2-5	CASSGQVSSSQYF	TGTGCCAGCAGCGGACAGGTTTCCTCGTCCCAGTACTTC
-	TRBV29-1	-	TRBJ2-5	CSVADGQETQYF	TGCAGCGTTGCTGACGGGCAAGAGACCCAGTACTTC
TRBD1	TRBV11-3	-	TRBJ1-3	CASSSDRAGNTIYF	TGTGCCAGCAGCTCGGACAGGGCGGGAAACACCATATATTTT
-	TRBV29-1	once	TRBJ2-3	CSVAGKLRTDTQYF	TGCAGCGTTGCGGGGAAACTCCGCACAGATACGCAGTATTTT
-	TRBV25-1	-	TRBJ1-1	CASSGVTGANTEAFF	TGTGCCAGCAGTGGAGTAACAGGAGCAAACACTGAAGCTTTCTTT
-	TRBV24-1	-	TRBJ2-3	CATSDLKNTQYF	TGTGCCACCAGTGATTTGAAAAATACGCAGTATTTT
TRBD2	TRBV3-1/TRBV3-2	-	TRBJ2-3	CASSQEGRLAGITDTQYF	TGTGCCAGCAGCCAAGAGGGTCGGCTAGCGGGAATCACAGATACGCAGTATTTT
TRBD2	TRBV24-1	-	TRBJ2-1	CATSEYSGRSSYNEQFF	TGTGCCACCAGTGAATATAGCGGGAGGAGCTCCTACAATGAGCAGTTCTTC
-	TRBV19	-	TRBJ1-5	CASDPRTGNQPQHF	TGTGCCAGTGACCCGCGCACAGGGAATCAGCCCCAGCATTTT